This TCR beta chain was identified during a study of read filtering for tumor transcriptome and immune sequencing. Turning to the study itself: After DNase treatment, RNA was made into whole-transcriptome libraries. General study points: Approximately 82% of IR-seq clonotypes had a single read, yet these held around 3.5% of reads. This fraction held mixed bone marrow immune cells after CD138-negative sorting. Compared with RNA-seq, IR-seq gave much higher clonotype depth and reliability.

From approximately 430 ng of RNA, a library with molecular barcoded alpha/delta and beta/gamma adaptors was made. TCRdb fed the reads into MiXCR, producing one record per CDR3 protein. The sample has over 90,000 distinct CDR3 sequences; under 25% are singletons. Trimming shortened V by 5 bases and J by 1 base, and 17 bases separated the two germline ends. This CDR3 comprises 16 residues. This clonotype showed up many times. Its antigen is unknown. The V and J genes are TRBV12-3 or TRBV12-4 and TRBJ2-5; D is tentatively TRBD1 or TRBD2 (6 bases each). The sequence was obtained from a donor older than 35 with multiple myeloma. Sequenced material: a population of CD138-negative cells sorted from bone marrow. The CDR3 reads CASSPLGGTLQETQYF. CDR3 DNA sequence: TGTGCCAGCAGTCCGCTAGGGGGGACACTCCAAGAGACCCAGTACTTC.